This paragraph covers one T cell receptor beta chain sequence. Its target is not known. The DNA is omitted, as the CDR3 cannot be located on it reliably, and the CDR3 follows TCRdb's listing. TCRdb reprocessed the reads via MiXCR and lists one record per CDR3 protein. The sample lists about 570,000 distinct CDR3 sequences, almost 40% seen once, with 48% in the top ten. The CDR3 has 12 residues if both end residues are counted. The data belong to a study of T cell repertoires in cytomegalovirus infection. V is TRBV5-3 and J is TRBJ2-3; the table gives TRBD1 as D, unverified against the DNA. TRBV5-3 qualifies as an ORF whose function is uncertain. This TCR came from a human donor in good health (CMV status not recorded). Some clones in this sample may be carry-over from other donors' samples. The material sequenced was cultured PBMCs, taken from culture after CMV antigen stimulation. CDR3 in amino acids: CASSFWGGGSYF.